This T cell receptor beta chain was captured by sequencing in a study of a mutant IDH1 vaccine in newly diagnosed glioma. With regard to this clone: Its target is unknown.

The sample's time point: week 47, end of study. It was 300 ug of mutant IDH1 20-mer peptide that made up each vaccine dose, given with topical imiquimod. Repertoires were generated with immunoSEQ multiplex PCR, while TCRdb's copy carries only in-frame clones and drops some. This sample has 45,000 to 65,000 clones, with almost 65% found just once. CDR1 and CDR2 (germline): MNHNY, SVGAGI (reference sequence). This CDR3 region has 15 residues. V was pared by 3 bases and J by 4 bases, with 14 bases between. The receptor comes from a man in his forties with glioma. Some clones in this sample may be carry-over from other donors' samples. This specimen consisted of peripheral blood mononuclear cells (PBMCs), obtained from a glioma patient whose treatment included an IDH1 peptide vaccine. This sequence joins TRBV6-6 and TRBJ2-3; D gene uncertain. CDR3 bases: TGTGCCAGCAGTTATGCAGTGAAAACCCCAGATACGCAGTATTTT. Amino acid sequence: CASSYAVKTPDTQYF.